This record covers a single TCR beta chain. Adults between about 18 and 95 years of age took part from about 24 US areas. The study counted Cohort 3 donors as recovered given two negative PCRs, clearance, or symptom resolution. TCRdb's copy holds only in-frame clones and misses some; the assay was immunoSEQ multiplex PCR. Of over 200,000 clones detected, around four fifths appear once; the ten largest clones hold 15%. Trimming cost V 3 bases and J 8 bases; bases outside gene matches: 10. The CDR3 runs 15 residues. CDR1 is GTSNPN and CDR2 is SVGIG in the germline V gene (reference sequence). The data derive from a study of blood T cell repertoires in COVID-19.

The rearrangement links TRBV30 to TRBJ2-1; the match to TRBD2 covers 10 bases. This TCR derives from a man aged 35-49 years who had recovered from COVID-19. The sequencing input was PBMCs or T cells enriched from blood (not recorded which). The CDR3 DNA reads as TGTGCCTGGAGGCCTAGCGGGAGAGGATCTCATGAGCAGTTCTTC. The encoded protein is CAWRPSGRGSHEQFF.